One sample yielded the 24 T cell receptor beta chains listed below, sequenced in a study of control samples from healthy donors and cancer patients. The table came from immunoSEQ multiplex PCR; TCRdb's copy has only in-frame clones and leaves some out. The sample has 150,000 to 200,000 clones; more than 85% are singletons. Sequenced sample: blood. All receptors come from a woman between 40 and 55 years old in good health.

The rearrangement joins TRBV6-4 to TRBJ2-7; TRBD1 aligns across 7 bases. The CDR3 length is 15 residues. The trim removed 5 bases at V and 7 bases at J, leaving 14 bases unmatched. Germline loops: CDR1 MRHNA, CDR2 SNTAGT. In DNA form, the CDR3 reads TGTGCCAGCAGTAGTGCGGACAGGTTCTTTGGGGAGCAGTACTTC. Translated, it gives CASSSADRFFGEQYF.

The chain links TRBV27 to TRBJ2-1; 10 positions match TRBD1. The CDR3 length is 17 residues. J was trimmed by 0 bases and V by 8 bases; bases with no gene match: 10. Per germline, CDR1 MNHEY and CDR2 SMNVEV (reference sequence). CDR3 sequence: CASVNRQGASSYNEQFF. The CDR3 DNA reads as TGTGCCAGCGTAAACAGACAGGGGGCGAGCTCCTACAATGAGCAGTTCTTC.

This chain joins TRBV3-1 (or the pseudogene TRBV3-2) and TRBJ1-4, with TRBD1 matching over 7 bases. This CDR3 is 15 amino acids long. Germline V gene sequence: CDR1 LGHDT, CDR2 YNNKEL (reference sequence). J was trimmed by 5 bases and V by 6 bases; bases with no gene match: 9. CDR3 region: CASSHSGTVNEKLFF. In DNA, the CDR3 is TGTGCCAGCAGTCACTCCGGGACAGTCAATGAAAAACTGTTTTTT.

This clone was recorded only once. The chain couples TRBV11-2 to TRBJ1-1, with 7 nucleotides matching TRBD1. The germline CDR1 and CDR2 sequences are SGHAT and FQNNGV. The V gene end was trimmed by 5 bases and the J gene end by 5 bases; junction bases not matched to a gene: 14. CDR3 length: 16 amino acids. The CDR3: CASSPWRTGHETEAFF. For the CDR3, the DNA is TGTGCCAGCAGCCCCTGGAGGACAGGTCACGAAACTGAAGCTTTCTTT.

V usage is TRBV9 and J usage is TRBJ1-6; 9 bases agree with TRBD1. The V gene's germline CDR1 is SGDLS and CDR2 YYNGEE. Trimming removed 3 bases from V and 9 bases from J; junction bases left unmatched: 7. This CDR3 is 15 amino acids long. The CDR3 protein is CASSAGGTGISPLHF. The CDR3 nucleotides are TGTGCCAGCAGCGCTGGAGGGACAGGGATTTCACCCCTCCACTTT.

This clone was seen just once. The chain uses TRBV4-1 and TRBJ2-7; TRBD1 agrees at 9 bases. J lost 5 bases, V lost 1 base, and 6 bases had no gene match. Germline V gives CDR1 MGHRA, CDR2 YSYEKL. The CDR3 sequence is 15 residues long. The CDR3 loop is CASSQVGTGSHEQYF. The CDR3 DNA sequence: TGCGCCAGCAGCCAAGTTGGGACAGGGTCCCACGAGCAGTACTTC.

The V call is TRBV28, the J call TRBJ2-7; D assignment may be TRBD1 or TRBD2 (6 bases each). Per the germline V gene, CDR1 is MDHEN and CDR2 is SYDVKM. The CDR3 is 13 amino acids. The germline V and J ends were trimmed by 4 bases and 3 bases, with 10 bases remaining between them. The CDR3 loop reads CASSSGDNYEQYF. In nucleotides, the CDR3 is TGTGCCAGCAGTTCGGGGGACAACTACGAGCAGTACTTC.

The chain combines TRBV5-1 with TRBJ2-5, with 9 nucleotides matching TRBD2. CDR1 SGHRS and CDR2 YFSETQ come from the germline V gene. This CDR3 contains 14 residues. Losses at the gene ends were 4 bases for V and 2 bases for J; bases not matched to a gene: 3. The CDR3 spells CASSPSGGQETQYF. The DNA of the CDR3 is TGCGCCAGCAGCCCCAGCGGGGGGCAAGAGACCCAGTACTTC.

The gene calls are TRBV14 and TRBJ1-4, with 7 bases that match TRBD1. Germline V gives CDR1 SGHDN, CDR2 FVKESK. The CDR3 spans 14 residues. The trim removed 6 bases at V and 8 bases at J, leaving 9 bases unmatched. The CDR3 nucleotides read TGTGCCAGCAGTCCACAGGGGCCCGGCGAAAAACTGTTTTTT. This encodes CASSPQGPGEKLFF.

For the CDR3, the DNA is TGTGCCAGCTCACCACTCGGTCGGACAGGGACCCTCGAGCAGTACTTC. This encodes CASSPLGRTGTLEQYF. V usage is TRBV18 and J usage is TRBJ2-7; 8 bases match TRBD1. CDR3 length equals 16 residues. The junction had 11 bases not matched to a gene; V was cut back by 1 base and J by 6 bases. The V gene's germline CDR1 is KGHSH and CDR2 LQKENI.

This clone was counted once. This chain connects TRBV27 to TRBJ1-1; perhaps TRBD1 as D (6 bases). Germline V lookup: CDR1 MNHEY, CDR2 SMNVEV (reference sequence). The CDR3 runs 13 residues. The V end was cut by 3 bases, the J end by 10 bases, with 15 bases between. CDR3 in amino acids: CASSFTGIGGAFF. The CDR3 bases are TGTGCCAGCAGTTTTACAGGGATAGGTGGAGCTTTCTTT.

The chain joins TRBV11-2 to TRBJ2-2; TRBD1 agrees at 7 bases. Germline CDR1 SGHAT, CDR2 FQNNGV. The CDR3 covers 16 residues. Trimming cost V 5 bases and J 5 bases; bases outside gene matches: 11. CDR3 sequence: CASSPWDRGATGELFF. The CDR3 coding sequence is TGTGCCAGCAGCCCCTGGGACAGAGGTGCTACCGGGGAGCTGTTTTTT. Full variable domain (missing parts from reference TRBV11-2 and TRBJ2-2): EAGVAQSPRYKIIEKRQSVAFWCNPISGHATLYWYQQILGQGPKLLIQFQNNGVVDDSQLPKDRFSAERLKGVDSTLKIQPAKLEDSAVYLCASSPWDRGATGELFFGEGSRLTVL.

This chain links TRBV19 with TRBJ1-1, with D perhaps TRBD1 (5 bases). This CDR3 spans 17 amino acids. Germline lookup yields CDR1 LNHDA and CDR2 SQIVND (reference sequence). Trimming took off 1 base at V and 5 bases at J, with 20 bases between the two ends. CDR3 nucleotides: TGTGCCAGTAGTATAGGGTGGACGGGAAATAAGGGGACTGAAGCTTTCTTT. This encodes CASSIGWTGNKGTEAFF.

V gene TRBV27 combines with J gene TRBJ2-5; tentative D call: TRBD1 (6 bases). The V end lost 6 bases, the J end lost 2 bases, and 16 bases lay between the germline ends. CDR1 MNHEY and CDR2 SMNVEV come from the germline V gene (reference sequence). The CDR3 has 15 amino acids. The CDR3 coding sequence is TGTGCCAGCAGAACCGGGACAACAGTGCAAGAGACCCAGTACTTC. Amino acids: CASRTGTTVQETQYF.

A note on this clone: At the DNA level, this CDR3 is encoded by other sequences in the same sample as well. V gene TRBV13 combines with J gene TRBJ2-3; no firm D call. V lost 5 bases to trimming and J lost 0 bases, with 3 bases between them. CDR1 and CDR2 (germline): PRHDT, FYEKMQ (reference sequence). The CDR3 consists of 12 residues. The CDR3 DNA reads TGTGCCAGCAGCCCAAGCACAGATACGCAGTATTTT. Translated: CASSPSTDTQYF.

The V and J genes are TRBV30 and TRBJ1-2; tentative D call: TRBD1 (6 bases). V was clipped by 3 bases and J by 4 bases, with 12 bases between them. Germline values: CDR1 GTSNPN, CDR2 SVGIG (reference sequence). CDR3 length: 13 residues. CDR3 sequence reads: CAWRQGSFYGYTF. Written as DNA, the CDR3 is TGTGCCTGGAGGCAGGGGAGCTTCTATGGCTACACCTTC.

Turning to this clone: At the DNA level, this CDR3 is encoded by other sequences in the same sample as well. The CDR3 reads CAISASWGAGQPQHF. The CDR3, as DNA: TGTGCCATCAGCGCTTCATGGGGGGCGGGTCAGCCCCAGCATTTT. The rearrangement uses TRBV10-3 and TRBJ1-5; D may be TRBD1 (6 bases). V was clipped by 6 bases and J by 6 bases, with 18 bases between them. Germline assignment: CDR1 ENHRY and CDR2 SYGVKD. The CDR3 extends over 15 amino acids.

The chain recombines TRBV21-1 with TRBJ1-3. TRBV21-1 is a documented pseudogene. This CDR3 has 17 residues. CDR3 DNA: TGTGCCAGCAGCCAATGGCGGGCAGTATGCTTTGGAAACACCATATATTTT. The encoded protein is CASSQWRAVCFGNTIYF.

V usage is TRBV14 and J usage is TRBJ1-4; D remains unclear. Germline CDR1 reads SGHDN; CDR2 reads FVKESK. V lost 1 base and J 2 bases, leaving 8 bases between the germline ends. This CDR3 comprises 15 residues. DNA for the CDR3: TGTGCCAGCAGCCAAGCGCGGTATACTAATGAAAAACTGTTTTTT. Protein sequence: CASSQARYTNEKLFF.

The chain links TRBV19 to TRBJ2-1, with 11 bases matching TRBD2. The germline V gene has CDR1 LNHDA and CDR2 SQIVND (reference sequence). Trimming at V came to 7 bases and at J to 4 bases, leaving 6 bases not matched to a gene. CDR3 size: 15 residues. The CDR3 coding sequence is TGTGCCAGTACCCTAGCGGGGGGACTTTACAATGAGCAGTTCTTC. Protein product: CASTLAGGLYNEQFF.

This chain joins TRBV20-1 and TRBJ1-2; no clear D. Germline V lookup: CDR1 DFQATT, CDR2 SNEGSKA (reference sequence). This CDR3 spans 11 amino acids. V lost 0 bases, J lost 5 bases, and 4 bases lay in between. The CDR3: CSARDLYGYTF. The CDR3 region has the DNA TGCAGTGCTAGAGATCTGTATGGCTACACCTTC.

The J gene is TRBJ2-3, the V gene TRBV10-1; 8 nucleotides agree with TRBD2. The V segment lost 4 bases and the J segment 11 bases; nucleotides outside the gene matches: 11. Germline V gene sequence: CDR1 WNHNN, CDR2 SYGVQD (reference sequence). The CDR3 contains 14 residues. This chain's CDR3 is CASSVNSGAVKQYF. The CDR3 DNA sequence: TGCGCCAGCAGTGTGAATAGCGGGGCTGTTAAGCAGTATTTT.

The genes are TRBV6-5 and TRBJ1-1, with 7 bases lining up with TRBD1. The germline CDR1 and CDR2 sequences are MNHEY and SVGAGI. This CDR3 region has 14 residues. V was clipped by 6 bases and J by 0 bases; unmatched bases: 4. CDR3 nucleotides: TGTGCCAGCAGACCGGGACAGTTGAACACTGAAGCTTTCTTT. Translating gives CASRPGQLNTEAFF.

The V call is TRBV4-1, the J call TRBJ1-2; 10 bases are a match to TRBD1. The V and J ends lost 4 bases and 7 bases, in that order; junction bases with no gene match: 9. Looked up from germline, CDR1 is MGHRA and CDR2 is YSYEKL. The CDR3 loop spans 15 amino acids. The CDR3 nucleotides read TGCGCCAGCAGCCCGACAGGGGGCGCACTGGGTGGCTACACCTTC. The encoded protein is CASSPTGGALGGYTF.